A selection of T cell receptor beta chains follows, all from one sample in a study of cytomegalovirus exposure and HLA in healthy donors. Clones were sequenced by immunoSEQ multiplex PCR, and TCRdb holds only the in-frame ones, with some missing. The table shows 180,000 or so clones, with over 65% occurring only once. The source material was PBMCs. These receptors all come from a woman aged 55-69 years in good health and CMV-seropositive. The CDR3 runs from the conserved cysteine through the conserved F or W. A D gene is named only where the DNA matches it firmly. Some rows mark clone size as missing; the rest say once, few, many or name a class of expanded clone.

abundance,v_gene,d_gene,j_gene,CDR3nt,CDR3aa
.,TRBV10-1,TRBD1,TRBJ2-7,TGCGCCAGCAGTGGAGAAGACAGGGCGAGCTCCTACGAGCAGTACTTC,CASSGEDRASSYEQYF
.,TRBV6-6,.,TRBJ2-7,TGTGCCAGCAGTTATTCGAGTTACGAGCAGTACTTC,CASSYSSYEQYF
few,TRBV28,TRBD1,TRBJ2-2,TGTGCCAGCAGTTCCCCGACAGGGTTGAACACCGGGGAGCTGTTTTTT,CASSSPTGLNTGELFF
.,TRBV15,TRBD1,TRBJ1-2,TGTGCCACCAGTCTTCTGGACAGGGTGGGTGGCTACACCTTC,CATSLLDRVGGYTF
few,TRBV13,.,TRBJ1-2,TGTGCCAGCAGCTTAGGGCAGGGGATAGGCGGCTACACCTTC,CASSLGQGIGGYTF
.,TRBV6-1,.,TRBJ1-2,TGTGCCAGCAGGTCTCCCGGGTCTTGGGGCTACACCTTC,CASRSPGSWGYTF
.,TRBV5-1,TRBD2,TRBJ2-7,TGCGCCAGCAGCTTGATGGCTAGCGGAACCTACGAGCAGTACTTC,CASSLMASGTYEQYF
.,TRBV5-1,TRBD2,TRBJ2-7,TGCGCCAGCAGCTTGGCCGCTAGCGGGGGGGGATACGAGCAGTACTTC,CASSLAASGGGYEQYF
.,TRBV6-6,TRBD1,TRBJ2-7,TGTGCCAGCAGTTACGGGACAGGGTACTACGAGCAGTACTTC,CASSYGTGYYEQYF
.,TRBV6-1,.,TRBJ2-7,TGTGCCAGCAGTCGACAGACTCAAAGCTACGAGCAGTACTTC,CASSRQTQSYEQYF
.,TRBV30,.,TRBJ2-2,TGTGCCTGGAGTCTAATCGGTGGGGGGGCAGCCGGGGAGCTGTTTTTT,CAWSLIGGGAAGELFF
.,TRBV2,TRBD1,TRBJ1-4,TGTGCCAGCAGGCCGTGGACAGGGGGGATTCAAAAACTGTTTTTT,CASRPWTGGIQKLFF